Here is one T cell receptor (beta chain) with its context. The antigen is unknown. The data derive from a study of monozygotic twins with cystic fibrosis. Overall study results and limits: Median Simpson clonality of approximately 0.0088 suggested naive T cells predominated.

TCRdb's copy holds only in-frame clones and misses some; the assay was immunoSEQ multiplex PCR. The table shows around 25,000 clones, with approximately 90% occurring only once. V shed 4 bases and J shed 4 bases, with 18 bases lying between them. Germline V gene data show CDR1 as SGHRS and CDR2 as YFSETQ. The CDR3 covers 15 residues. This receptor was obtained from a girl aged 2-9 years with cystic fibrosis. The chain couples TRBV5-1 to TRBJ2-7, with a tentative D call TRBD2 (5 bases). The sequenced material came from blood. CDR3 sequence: CASSPSLDTLYEQYF. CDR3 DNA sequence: TGCGCCAGCAGCCCCTCACTAGATACTTTGTACGAGCAGTACTTC.